Given below is one T cell receptor beta chain in context. Its target is not known. This entry comes from a study of memory B cells and T cells in multiple sclerosis. The ends were cut back, 4 bases at V and 1 base at J, with 6 bases in the middle. The CDR3 has 13 residues. CDR1 is MGHDK and CDR2 is SYGVNS in the germline V gene. Produced via immunoSEQ multiplex PCR; TCRdb's table is partial and in-frame only. The table includes 13,000 to 15,000 clones, approximately 70% detected once. Findings of the study overall: Compartments had unequal clone-set sizes, affecting shared clonotype counts.

Sequencing was performed on memory (CD45RO+) CD4+ T cells from blood. This sequence originates from a human donor with multiple sclerosis. The gene calls are TRBV25-1 and TRBJ2-3; possible D gene TRBD2, 5 bases. DNA of the CDR3: TGTGCCAGCAGTGTCGGGGGCACAGATACGCAGTATTTT. The encoded protein is CASSVGGTDTQYF.